This TCR beta chain was retrieved from a study of PD-L1 blockade in urothelial cancer. The overall study: T cells numbered a median of roughly 150,000 in the blood samples.

Repertoires were generated with immunoSEQ multiplex PCR, while TCRdb's copy carries only in-frame clones and drops some. Of over 14,000 clones listed, around 87% are singletons. A word on this clone: The junction does not match germline at one end; this may be a read error.

CDR3 size: 14 residues. Germline CDR1 SEHNR, CDR2 FQNEAQ (reference sequence). This chain connects TRBV7-9 to TRBJ1-2, with D perhaps TRBD1 (5 bases). This TCR was recovered from a man between 65 and 85 years old with urothelial cancer. Here the sequenced sample was PBMCs, taken around atezolizumab (anti-PD-L1) treatment. CDR3 coding DNA: TGTGCCAGCAGCTTAGGGGCCGGGGACTACGGCTACACCTTC. It codes for CASSLGAGDYGYTF.